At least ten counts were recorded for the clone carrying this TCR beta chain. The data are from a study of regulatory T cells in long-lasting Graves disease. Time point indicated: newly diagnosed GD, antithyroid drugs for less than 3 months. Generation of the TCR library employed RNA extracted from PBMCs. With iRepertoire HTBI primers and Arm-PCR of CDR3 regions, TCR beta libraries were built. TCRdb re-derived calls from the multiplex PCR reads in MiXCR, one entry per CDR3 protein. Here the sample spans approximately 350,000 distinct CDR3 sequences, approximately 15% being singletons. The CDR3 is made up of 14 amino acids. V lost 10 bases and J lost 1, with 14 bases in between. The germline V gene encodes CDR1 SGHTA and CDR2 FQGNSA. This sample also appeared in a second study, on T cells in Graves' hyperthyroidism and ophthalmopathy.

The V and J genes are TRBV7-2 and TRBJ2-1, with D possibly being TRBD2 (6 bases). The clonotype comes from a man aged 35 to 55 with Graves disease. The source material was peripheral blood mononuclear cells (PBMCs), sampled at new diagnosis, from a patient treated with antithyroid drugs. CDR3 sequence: CATERDFSYNEQFF. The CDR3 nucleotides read TGTGCCACAGAACGGGACTTTTCCTACAATGAGCAGTTCTTC.